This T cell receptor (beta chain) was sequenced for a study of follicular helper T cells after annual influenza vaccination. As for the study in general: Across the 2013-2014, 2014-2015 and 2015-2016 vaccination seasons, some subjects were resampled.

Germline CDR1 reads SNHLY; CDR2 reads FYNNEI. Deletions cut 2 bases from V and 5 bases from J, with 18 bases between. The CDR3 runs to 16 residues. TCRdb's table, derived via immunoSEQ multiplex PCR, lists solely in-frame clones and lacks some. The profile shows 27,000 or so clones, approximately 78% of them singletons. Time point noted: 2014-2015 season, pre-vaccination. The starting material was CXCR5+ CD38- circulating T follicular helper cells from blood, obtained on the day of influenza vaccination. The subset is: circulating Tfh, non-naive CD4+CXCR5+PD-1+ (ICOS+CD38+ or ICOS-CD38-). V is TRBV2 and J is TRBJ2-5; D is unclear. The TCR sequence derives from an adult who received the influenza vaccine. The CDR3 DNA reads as TGTGCCAGCAGTGAATTGGTGGCAGTAGCCTGGGAGACCCAGTACTTC. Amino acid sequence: CASSELVAVAWETQYF.